This entry lists 8 T cell receptor beta chains sequenced from one sample in a study of blood T cell repertoires in COVID-19. Clones were sequenced by immunoSEQ multiplex PCR, and TCRdb holds only the in-frame ones, with some missing. The sample has approximately 220,000 clones, over 70% seen once. Sequences were obtained from peripheral blood. The receptors shown here come from a woman in her fifties or sixties with acute or convalescent COVID-19.

This sequence joins TRBV6-5 and TRBJ2-7, with a possible D match to TRBD1 (6 bases). Deletions cut 0 bases from V and 5 bases from J, with 8 bases between. The CDR3 spans 13 residues. The germline CDR1 and CDR2 sequences are MNHEY and SVGAGI. The CDR3 protein is CASSYSQGNEQYF. CDR3 nucleotide sequence: TGTGCCAGCAGTTACTCTCAGGGGAACGAGCAGTACTTC.

In its sample, this clone was seen once. The rearrangement joins TRBV6-5 to TRBJ2-7; 7 bases line up with TRBD2. Trimming cost V 6 bases and J 5 bases; bases outside gene matches: 4. The CDR3 sequence is 12 residues long. Germline V gives CDR1 MNHEY, CDR2 SVGAGI. For the CDR3, the DNA is TGTGCCAGCAGAAGGACTAGTAACGAGCAGTACTTC. This encodes CASRRTSNEQYF.

The chain recombines TRBV6-2 or TRBV6-3 with TRBJ2-3; 11 bases fit TRBD2. The CDR3 extends over 15 amino acids. Germline-derived CDR1 and CDR2 are MNHEY and SVGEGT. V was pared by 3 bases and J by 6 bases, with 5 bases of the junction left unmatched. The CDR3 bases are TGTGCCAGCAGTTATAGACTAGCGGGAAGGGATACGCAGTATTTT. It is translated as CASSYRLAGRDTQYF.

This chain links TRBV5-6 with TRBJ2-7; possibly TRBD1 for D (6 bases). Germline V gene sequence: CDR1 SGHDT, CDR2 YYEEEE. Trimming cost V 0 bases and J 7 bases, with 17 bases left between them. The CDR3 spans 15 residues. The CDR3 reads CASSLVGASPWEQYF. The DNA of the CDR3 is TGTGCCAGCAGCTTGGTGGGGGCCTCCCCTTGGGAGCAGTACTTC.

The chain carries TRBV5-8 and TRBJ1-1; D is possibly TRBD1 (5 bases). The germline V gene encodes CDR1 SGHTS and CDR2 YDEGEE. The CDR3 spans 13 residues. Trimming removed 2 bases from V and 3 bases from J, with 8 bases in between. CDR3 sequence reads: CASSFGGHTEAFF. CDR3 in DNA: TGTGCCAGCAGCTTCGGGGGACACACTGAAGCTTTCTTT.

This chain uses TRBV28 with TRBJ2-1; D unclear. CDR1 is MDHEN, CDR2 SYDVKM, per germline. V was shortened by 5 bases and J by 5 bases, with 16 bases between the two germline ends. CDR3 length: 15 amino acids. CDR3 DNA sequence: TGTGCCAGCAGTATCCCTCGGTGGTTCGACAATGAGCAGTTCTTC. This codes for CASSIPRWFDNEQFF.

The chain has TRBV7-9 and TRBJ2-7, with 7 bases aligning to TRBD1. The germline V gene encodes CDR1 SEHNR and CDR2 FQNEAQ (reference sequence). The CDR3 covers 16 residues. V gave up 6 bases and J gave up 3 bases; unmatched junction bases: 14. In DNA, the CDR3 is TGTGCCAGCAGTTCGTCCGGGACAGTGAATCGCTACGAGCAGTACTTC. This codes for CASSSSGTVNRYEQYF.

This clone is a singleton in its sample. This sample also contains other DNA sequences that code for the same CDR3. The chain combines TRBV5-1 with TRBJ2-5, with D possibly matching TRBD1 (5 bases). V shed 5 bases and J shed 4 bases, with 9 bases lying between them. The CDR3 is made up of 12 amino acids. Germline lookup yields CDR1 SGHRS and CDR2 YFSETQ. CDR3 sequence (DNA): TGCGCCAGCAGTCTGGGGCGAGAGACCCAGTACTTC. Protein: CASSLGRETQYF.